This T cell receptor beta chain was identified during a study of glioma-infiltrating T cells after dendritic cell vaccination. TCRdb's copy holds only in-frame clones and misses some; the assay was immunoSEQ multiplex PCR. The profile shows 20,000 or so clones, roughly 86% of them singletons. The time point: after dendritic cell vaccination, including at tumor progression/relapse. No glioblastoma patient carried an isocitrate dehydrogenase mutation. PBMC were collected before vaccination, two weeks after the third vaccination, and at progression. The CDR3 contains 17 residues. Germline CDR1 reads SGDLS; CDR2 reads YYNGEE. J gave up 0 bases and V 0 bases, and 5 bases lay outside the gene matches.

The starting material was blood, obtained after dendritic cell vaccination. The origin of this receptor is a human donor with glioblastoma. The rearrangement links TRBV9 to TRBJ2-1, with 8 bases matching TRBD2. Here the CDR3 reads CASSVGGLAGSYNEQFF. The CDR3 DNA reads TGTGCCAGCAGCGTAGGAGGACTAGCCGGCTCCTACAATGAGCAGTTCTTC.